Each of the 10 T cell receptor beta chains below was sequenced from the same sample in a study of blood T cells in healthy people across ages. The use of a sample-barcoded 5' primer and a J-beta primer mix characterized a second PCR of roughly 7 to 12 cycles. A single record per CDR3 protein comes from TCRdb applying MiXCR to the 5' RACE reads. Among about 780,000 distinct CDR3 sequences listed, roughly 25% were seen once. The data also belong to a second study, concerning T cells of mothers and their children.

Sequenced: blood. The receptors were sampled from a boy between 5 and 17 years old in good health.

This clonotype was seen once. It is likely a read error, because the conserved phenylalanine at the end of the CDR3 is missing. J is TRBJ2-5 and V is TRBV10-3, with D maybe TRBD1 (6 bases). The CDR3 is 14 amino acids. Germline V gene data show CDR1 as ENHRY and CDR2 as SYGVKD. The germline V and J ends were trimmed by 5 bases and 1 base, with 11 bases remaining between them. The CDR3 sequence is CAISSDSGQETQYL. The CDR3 DNA reads as TGTGCCATCAGTTCGGACAGCGGCCAAGAGACCCAGTACCTC.

The table lists this clonotype with a count of one. The chain couples TRBV15 to TRBJ1-3; TRBD1 agrees at 8 bases. There are 17 residues in the CDR3. CDR1 LNHNV and CDR2 YYDKDF come from the germline V gene (reference sequence). After removal of 3 bases from V and 0 bases from J, the junction contained 7 bases not matched to a gene. The CDR3 coding sequence is TGTGCCACCAGCAGCCCCCAGGACAGGGCCTCTGGAAACACCATATATTTT. Its protein product is CATSSPQDRASGNTIYF.

This clonotype has more than one count but fewer than ten. The chain couples TRBV29-1 to TRBJ2-1; 8 bases line up with TRBD2. There are 14 residues in the CDR3. From germline, CDR1 is SQVTM and CDR2 ANQGSEA. V shed 4 bases and J 2 bases; nucleotides not matched to a gene: 4. The CDR3 DNA is TGCAGCGTTGCCCGGCGGGGGGCCTACAATGAGCAGTTCTTC. Translated, it gives CSVARRGAYNEQFF.

In this sample, this clonotype turned up a few times. The chain combines TRBV2 with TRBJ2-5; a possible D gene is TRBD1 (5 bases). The CDR3 spans 14 residues. The V gene's germline CDR1 is SNHLY and CDR2 FYNNEI. The germline V and J ends were trimmed by 9 bases and 2 bases, with 16 bases remaining between them. The CDR3 loop is CARGRNDSQETQYF. The CDR3 nucleotides read TGTGCCAGGGGGCGGAATGACAGTCAAGAGACCCAGTACTTC.

The gene calls are TRBV5-1 and TRBJ1-6; D possibly corresponds to TRBD1 (5 bases). Germline V gene sequence: CDR1 SGHRS, CDR2 YFSETQ. This CDR3 contains 15 residues. The germline V and J ends were trimmed by 0 bases and 5 bases, with 9 bases remaining between them. CDR3 in amino acids: CASSLDQGHNSPLHF. The CDR3 region has the DNA TGCGCCAGCAGCTTGGATCAGGGCCATAATTCACCCCTCCACTTT.

The chain has TRBV7-2 and TRBJ2-5; D possibly uses TRBD1 or TRBD2 (5 bases each). The tail of the sequence fits TRBJ2-7 better, so the J call may be wrong. The CDR3 covers 18 residues. Per the germline V gene, CDR1 is SGHTA and CDR2 is FQGNSA. DNA of the CDR3: TGTGCCAGCAGCCCAGGATGGCCGGGGCCAAGGGGCTCCTACGAGCAGTACTTC. Amino acid sequence: CASSPGWPGPRGSYEQYF.

CDR3 nucleotides: TGTGCCAGCAGCTTGTACGGCGCCTACAATGAGCAGTTCTTC. This translates into CASSLYGAYNEQFF. The V and J genes are TRBV5-5 and TRBJ2-1; unclear D gene. Per germline, CDR1 SGHKS and CDR2 YYEKEE (reference sequence). Trimming stripped 1 base from V and 2 bases from J, with 7 bases between. The CDR3 is 14 residues long.

The J gene is TRBJ2-3, the V gene TRBV4-1; 10 nucleotides match TRBD1. Per the germline V gene, CDR1 is MGHRA and CDR2 is YSYEKL. This CDR3 is 16 amino acids long. Trimming removed 4 bases from V and 3 bases from J; junction bases left unmatched: 7. CDR3 in DNA: TGCGCCAGCAGCCCGTTAGACAGGGGGCGTACAGATACGCAGTATTTT. Its translation is CASSPLDRGRTDTQYF.

As concerns this clonotype: Germline is not matched at one junction end, which may reflect a read error. This rearrangement joins TRBV4-2 to TRBJ1-3; 7 nucleotides agree with TRBD1. This CDR3 comprises 16 residues. CDR1 LGHNA and CDR2 YNFKEQ come from the germline V gene. The chain's CDR3 is CASGQGTVVSGNTIYF. CDR3 nucleotide sequence: TGTGCCAGCGGCCAAGGGACAGTGGTCTCTGGAAACACCATATATTTT.

The V call is TRBV7-2, the J call TRBJ1-1; tentatively, D is TRBD1 (6 bases). The V and J ends lost 4 bases and 4 bases respectively, with 16 bases between them. The CDR3 covers 15 residues. Per the germline V gene, CDR1 is SGHTA and CDR2 is FQGNSA. CDR3 DNA: TGTGCCAGCAGCTCCTACAGGGTACCCAGCACTGAAGCTTTCTTT. Its protein product is CASSSYRVPSTEAFF.